The subject of this entry is one T cell receptor (beta chain). Its antigen is unidentified. The data were obtained in a study of post-analysis software for immune sequencing data. Overall study: The courses of disease that were included comprised relapsing-remitting, secondary progressive and progressive-relapsing multiple sclerosis.

Prepared libraries of TCR beta cDNA carried unique molecular identifiers. T cells, roughly 1 to 10 million of them, yielded roughly 550,000 cDNA molecules. TCRdb reanalysed the PCR reads using MiXCR and keeps one entry per CDR3 protein. The sample includes about 500,000 distinct CDR3 sequences, nearly 45% of them seen just once. Study-wide findings and caveats: Pronounced co-clustering by F measure was evident among identically batched samples. Those with multiple sclerosis, the patient group, showed significantly lower normalized Chao1 diversity than controls. TRBV5-6, TRBV5-1 and TRBV20-1 were among four or five TRBV segments more frequent in patients than controls.

This CDR3 is built from 13 residues. Germline V lookup: CDR1 DFQATT, CDR2 SNEGSKA (reference sequence). V lost 6 bases and J 1 base, leaving 10 bases between the germline ends. The origin of this receptor is a girl aged 5-17 years with multiple sclerosis. The source material was blood. The chain employs TRBV20-1 and TRBJ2-4; D perhaps matches TRBD2 (5 bases). The CDR3 spells CSATSSAKNIQYF. The CDR3 bases are TGCAGTGCCACTTCTAGCGCCAAAAACATTCAGTACTTC.